These 23 T cell receptor beta chains were all obtained from the same sample, sequenced in a study of CD8 T cells in ankylosing spondylitis (dated by TCRdb to 2015 to 2018). These receptors' antigens are unknown. The library was generated by 5' RACE. For sequencing, an Illumina HiSeq 2500 was employed. The public reads were run again by TCRdb, first through fastp at Q25 and then through MiXCR, and only productive beta chains were kept. Each entry merges the rows of one CDR3 protein and shows their most common DNA and genes. In this sample the table shows about 500,000 distinct CDR3 sequences, over 4% of which occur a single time. The top ten constitute roughly 3.2% of the sample. Study-wide findings and limitations: A TCR beta motif made up of fewer than 10 highly homologous amino acid variants appeared to be characteristic of blood from ankylosing spondylitis patients.

The sample consisted of blood, either unsorted or a sorted T cell fraction (not recorded which). These receptors were taken from a male donor with ankylosing spondylitis.

This clonotype has ten or more counts. J is TRBJ2-3 and V is TRBV29-1; D gene unclear. This CDR3 has 10 residues. V lost 6 bases, J lost 4 bases, and 5 bases lay in between. Per the germline V gene, CDR1 is SQVTM and CDR2 is ANQGSEA. The CDR3 coding sequence is TGCAGCGTCGGATCAGATACGCAGTATTTT. Translation: CSVGSDTQYF.

V gene TRBV19 combines with J gene TRBJ2-3, with D uncertain. Trimming cost V 3 bases and J 6 bases, with 16 bases left between them. Looked up from germline, CDR1 is LNHDA and CDR2 is SQIVND (reference sequence). The CDR3 extends over 15 amino acids. In DNA form, the CDR3 reads TGTGCCAGTAGTATCGTTCTAGGTATAGACGATACGCAGTATTTT. Encoded protein: CASSIVLGIDDTQYF.

This clonotype occurred many times. This chain uses TRBV7-8 with TRBJ1-3, with D maybe TRBD1 (5 bases). Germline CDR1 SGHVS, CDR2 FQNEAQ. The CDR3 is 16 amino acids. The V end was cut by 5 bases, the J end by 0 bases, with 14 bases between. This CDR3 reads CASSLQGVSSGNTIYF. DNA for the CDR3: TGTGCCAGCAGCCTTCAGGGAGTTTCCTCTGGAAACACCATATATTTT.

At least ten counts were recorded for this clonotype. V usage is TRBV5-1 and J usage is TRBJ2-3, with D unclear. Germline loops: CDR1 SGHRS, CDR2 YFSETQ. The CDR3 runs to 12 residues. V was shortened by 3 bases and J by 5 bases, with 7 bases between the two germline ends. CDR3 region: CASSYNRDTQYF. The CDR3, as DNA: TGCGCCAGCAGCTATAACCGAGATACGCAGTATTTT.

At least ten counts were recorded for this clonotype. The chain joins TRBV27 to TRBJ2-3; D remains ambiguous. Trimming cost V 7 bases and J 1 base, with 15 bases left between them. The germline V gene has CDR1 MNHEY and CDR2 SMNVEV (reference sequence). The CDR3 sequence is 15 residues long. The CDR3 is CASTLTRGGTDTQYF. CDR3 DNA: TGTGCCAGCACCTTAACCCGAGGTGGCACAGATACGCAGTATTTT.

This clonotype was seen at least ten times. The CDR3 protein is CASNPTSGMGNEQFF. CDR3 nucleotides: TGTGCCAGCAACCCGACTAGCGGGATGGGGAATGAGCAGTTCTTC. V gene TRBV6-1 combines with J gene TRBJ2-1, with 11 positions matching TRBD2. CDR3 length: 15 residues. Trimming cost V 7 bases and J 7 bases; bases outside gene matches: 9. The germline CDR1 and CDR2 sequences are MNHNS and SASEGT.

This clonotype was counted ten times or more. The gene calls are TRBV6-2 or TRBV6-3 and TRBJ2-1, with 7 bases matching TRBD1. The CDR3 length is 16 residues. Germline CDR1 and CDR2: MNHEY and SVGEGT. V shed 2 bases and J 9 bases; nucleotides not matched to a gene: 13. CDR3 in amino acids: CASSYGSSGYRGEQFF. The CDR3 nucleotides read TGTGCCAGCAGTTACGGGTCGTCGGGGTACAGGGGTGAGCAGTTCTTC.

This clonotype was seen at least ten times. The chain employs TRBV10-3 and TRBJ2-3; maybe TRBD2 (5 bases). Germline V lookup: CDR1 ENHRY, CDR2 SYGVKD. The CDR3 has 14 amino acids. V lost 6 bases, J lost 2 bases, and 12 bases lay in between. CDR3 region: CAIRLASATDTQYF. The CDR3 coding sequence is TGTGCCATCAGATTAGCGTCAGCCACAGATACGCAGTATTTT.

There are many counts of this clonotype. The chain couples TRBV6-5 to TRBJ1-6; TRBD1 aligns across 7 bases. The CDR3 length is 16 residues. The germline V gene has CDR1 MNHEY and CDR2 SVGAGI. J gave up 10 bases and V 0 bases, and 9 bases lay outside the gene matches. CDR3: CASSYSFLGGGSPLHF. CDR3 coding DNA: TGTGCCAGCAGTTACTCCTTCCTAGGGGGCGGATCACCCCTCCACTTT.

This clonotype was counted ten times or more. The rearrangement joins TRBV3-1 to TRBJ2-7; TRBD2 matches at 8 bases. CDR1 and CDR2 from the germline V gene are LGHDT and YNNKEL (reference sequence). The CDR3 has 14 amino acids. With 6 bases clipped from V and 3 bases from J, the junction kept 7 bases outside the gene matches. CDR3 DNA: TGTGCCAGCAGGCGGGGAGCGGGGGTCTACGAGCAGTACTTC. Translation: CASRRGAGVYEQYF.

This clonotype has a handful of counts. V gene TRBV12-3 or TRBV12-4 combines with J gene TRBJ2-1; 9 bases agree with TRBD2. This CDR3 region has 13 residues. The ends lost 4 bases at V and 9 bases at J; junction bases unmatched: 4. The CDR3 spells CASSYGGRAEQFF. In DNA form, the CDR3 reads TGTGCCAGCAGTTACGGCGGGAGGGCTGAGCAGTTCTTC.

At least ten counts were recorded for this clonotype. The chain recombines TRBV10-3 with TRBJ1-1; D not resolved. V was clipped by 6 bases and J by 6 bases, with 20 bases between them. Germline values: CDR1 ENHRY, CDR2 SYGVKD. The CDR3 is 15 residues long. The CDR3 loop reads CAISSWTASRAEAFF. The DNA of the CDR3 is TGTGCCATCAGCTCCTGGACCGCCTCCCGCGCTGAAGCTTTCTTT.

This clonotype was observed at least ten times. The chain carries TRBV7-9 and TRBJ1-1; D is undetermined. Germline values: CDR1 SEHNR, CDR2 FQNEAQ (reference sequence). This CDR3 region has 15 residues. Trimming stripped 2 bases from V and 1 base from J, with 11 bases between. The DNA of the CDR3 is TGTGCCAGCAGCTTACGCGCCACCCCGAACACTGAAGCTTTCTTT. It yields the protein CASSLRATPNTEAFF.

In its sample, this clonotype was seen many times. DNA for the CDR3: TGCGCCAGCAGCCAAGCTAGCGGGGGGACCGGGGAGCTGTTTTTT. Protein sequence: CASSQASGGTGELFF. V is TRBV4-3 and J is TRBJ2-2; 11 bases are a match to TRBD2. After removal of 1 base from V and 5 bases from J, the junction contained 0 bases not matched to a gene. The CDR3 spans 15 residues. Germline CDR1 and CDR2: LGHNA and YSLEER.

This clonotype has just a few counts. The chain has TRBV4-1 and TRBJ1-2; no reliable D call. The CDR3 is made up of 14 amino acids. Per the germline V gene, CDR1 is MGHRA and CDR2 is YSYEKL. With 1 base removed from V and 8 bases from J, the gap between germline ends came to 14 bases. CDR3 residues: CASSQGEGMGGYTF. CDR3 sequence (DNA): TGCGCCAGCAGCCAAGGGGAAGGGATGGGCGGCTACACCTTC.

This clonotype was counted ten times or more. The rearrangement uses TRBV7-2 and TRBJ2-1, with D hard to call. The CDR3 length is 15 residues. The V end was cut by 5 bases, the J end by 0 bases, with 11 bases between. From germline, CDR1 is SGHTA and CDR2 FQGNSA. CDR3 bases: TGTGCCAGCAGCCCCGCTGTCTACTCCTACAATGAGCAGTTCTTC. It specifies CASSPAVYSYNEQFF.

This clonotype has more than one count but fewer than ten. The rearrangement uses TRBV27 and TRBJ2-7, with 10 positions matching TRBD1. This CDR3 is 13 amino acids long. Unmatched junction bases numbered 4, after V lost 4 bases and J lost 7 bases. The germline V gene has CDR1 MNHEY and CDR2 SMNVEV (reference sequence). Written as DNA, the CDR3 is TGTGCCAGCAGTTCGGGACAGGGGCGGGAGCAGTACTTC. Its protein is CASSSGQGREQYF.

The rearrangement links TRBV5-1 to TRBJ2-3, with 11 bases identical to TRBD2. Germline V gene sequence: CDR1 SGHRS, CDR2 YFSETQ. Trimming cost V 4 bases and J 0 bases; bases outside gene matches: 4. The CDR3 is 16 residues long. CDR3 bases: TGCGCCAGCAGCCCGACTAGCGGGAAGAGCACAGATACGCAGTATTTT. Its protein is CASSPTSGKSTDTQYF.

This clonotype was counted many times. Here the CDR3 DNA reads TGTGCCAGCAGCCAAGCAGGACAAAATGAAAAACTGTTTTTT. Protein: CASSQAGQNEKLFF. The V and J genes are TRBV3-1 and TRBJ1-4; D may be TRBD1 (5 bases). Trimming left V 1 base short and J 5 bases short, with 8 bases between. Germline V gene sequence: CDR1 LGHDT, CDR2 YNNKEL (reference sequence). The CDR3 consists of 14 residues.

This clonotype was counted at least ten times. The chain carries TRBV9 and TRBJ1-1; 8 nucleotides match TRBD1. There are 14 residues in the CDR3. With 4 bases clipped from V and 4 bases from J, the junction kept 6 bases outside the gene matches. CDR1 and CDR2 (germline): SGDLS, YYNGEE. The CDR3 sequence is CASSPQQGVTEAFF. The CDR3 nucleotides read TGTGCCAGCAGCCCACAACAGGGGGTCACTGAAGCTTTCTTT.

This clonotype was observed at least ten times. The gene calls are TRBV7-9 and TRBJ2-7; tentatively, D is TRBD1 (5 bases). The CDR3 has 13 residues. Trimming stripped 5 bases from V and 2 bases from J, with 10 bases between. In germline, CDR1 is SEHNR, CDR2 FQNEAQ (reference sequence). Written as DNA, the CDR3 is TGTGCCAGCAGCCTCAAGGGGACCTACGAGCAGTACTTC. Translated: CASSLKGTYEQYF.

This clonotype was seen repeatedly, ten times or more. The chain carries TRBV7-8 and TRBJ1-1; D is unresolved. The germline gives CDR1 SGHVS, CDR2 FQNEAQ. The CDR3 is made up of 16 amino acids. The V end was cut by 1 base, the J end by 3 bases, with 15 bases between. DNA of the CDR3: TGTGCCAGCAGCTTAGGACCCCGGGCCTGGGACACTGAAGCTTTCTTT. Its translation is CASSLGPRAWDTEAFF. Full variable domain (missing parts from reference TRBV7-8 and TRBJ1-1): GAGVSQSPRYKVAKRGQDVALRCDPISGHVSLFWYQQALGQGPEFLTYFQNEAQLDKSGLPSDRFFAERPEGSVSTLKIQRTQQEDSAVYLCASSLGPRAWDTEAFFGQGTRLTVV.

The chain employs TRBV6-5 and TRBJ2-7, with 7 bases fitting TRBD2. Germline loops: CDR1 MNHEY, CDR2 SVGAGI. The CDR3 is 12 residues long. V shed 1 base, J shed 6 bases, and the junction held 0 bases outside the gene matches. As DNA, the CDR3 is TGTGCCAGCAGTTACTGGGGGGGCGAGCAGTACTTC. The encoded protein is CASSYWGGEQYF.